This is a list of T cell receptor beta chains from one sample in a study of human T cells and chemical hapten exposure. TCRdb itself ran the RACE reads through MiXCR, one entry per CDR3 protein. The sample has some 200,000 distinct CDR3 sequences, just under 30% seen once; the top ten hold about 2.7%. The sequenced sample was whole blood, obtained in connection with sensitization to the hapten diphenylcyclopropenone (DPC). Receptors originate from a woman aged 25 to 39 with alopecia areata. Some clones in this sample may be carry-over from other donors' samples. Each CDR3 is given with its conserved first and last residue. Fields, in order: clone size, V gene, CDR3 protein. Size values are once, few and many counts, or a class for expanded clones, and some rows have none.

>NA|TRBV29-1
CSVQQGARTEAFF
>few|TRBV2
CASSYRDNSPLHF
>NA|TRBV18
CASSPLPQGQSTGELFF
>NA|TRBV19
CASSRTGSTDTQYF
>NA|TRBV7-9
CASSIRQGTDTQYF
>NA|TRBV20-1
CSASPGADTDTQYF
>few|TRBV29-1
CSAEASTYEQYF
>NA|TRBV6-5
CASSRRRTGVFISEAFF
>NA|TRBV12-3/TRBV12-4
CASRTGSSDTEAFF
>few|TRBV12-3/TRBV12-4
CASSSVMNNQPQHF
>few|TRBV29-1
CSVESGRGSEQYF
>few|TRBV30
CAWGGEVTQYF
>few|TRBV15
CATSGVGNQPQHF
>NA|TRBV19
CASSPLAGAYNEQFF
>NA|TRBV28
CASSLWKRGLTDTQYF
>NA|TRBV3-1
CASSQDPNSYNEQFF
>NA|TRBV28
CASSLSGNGYTF
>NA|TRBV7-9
CASSLTAATNEKLFF
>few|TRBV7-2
CASSLTTGVAYGYTF
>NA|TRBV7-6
CASSRWDRANSPLHF
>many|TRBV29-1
CSVPDPRSGNEKLFF
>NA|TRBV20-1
CSARSPSADMGEQFF
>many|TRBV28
CASSPDSYNEQFF